This T cell receptor beta chain appears in the sequencing data of a study of radiotherapy plus CTLA-4 blockade in lung cancer. Study summary: Objective responses were documented in around a sixth of patients, with disease control in roughly 34%.

General study results and limits: Response was reportedly best predicted by early blood T cell clone dynamics, with interferon-beta. Some TCR clones had been derived from tumors. These clones expanded in peripheral blood after radiotherapy plus ipilimumab.

As concerns this clone: The antigen is not known.

Clones were sequenced by immunoSEQ multiplex PCR, and TCRdb holds only the in-frame ones, with some missing. The sample shows 30,000 or so clones, 65% to 75% of them seen only once. The origin of this receptor is a human donor with non-small cell lung cancer who had stable disease on radiotherapy plus ipilimumab. Material: peripheral blood, obtained from a patient treated with radiotherapy plus ipilimumab.

The CDR3 sequence is CASSIHDVNTEAFF. As DNA, the CDR3 is TGTGCCAGTAGTATCCATGACGTGAACACTGAAGCTTTCTTT. V is TRBV19 and J is TRBJ1-1; D is unclear. The CDR3 spans 14 residues. The germline V and J ends were trimmed by 3 bases and 0 bases, with 8 bases remaining between them. Germline assignment: CDR1 LNHDA and CDR2 SQIVND (reference sequence).